These 24 T cell receptor beta chains were all obtained from the same sample, sequenced in a study of blood T cell repertoires in COVID-19 (dated by TCRdb to the early 2020s). The library was produced with the immunoSEQ multiplex PCR assay. TCRdb re-hosts the immuneACCESS table, in-frame sequences only. Its copies lack some clones; in the studies checked, an unresolved V gene accounts for under half of them, and the cause for the rest is not known. This sample gives approximately 230,000 clones in total; 70% to 85% of them show up just once. Around 8.9% of the sample belongs to the ten largest clones. Sequencing was carried out using peripheral blood. All receptors derive from a man older than 75 with acute or convalescent COVID-19.

The V and J genes are TRBV24-1 and TRBJ1-4, with D unclear. There are 13 residues in the CDR3. V lost 4 bases, J lost 4 bases, and 6 bases lay in between. Germline loops: CDR1 KGHDR, CDR2 SFDVKD. CDR3 protein: CATSDPNNEKLFF. Written as DNA, the CDR3 is TGTGCCACCAGTGACCCCAATAATGAAAAACTGTTTTTT.

The chain uses TRBV19 and TRBJ1-2; 11 nucleotides align to TRBD1. The germline V gene encodes CDR1 LNHDA and CDR2 SQIVND (reference sequence). The CDR3 sequence is 16 residues long. Losses at the gene ends were 5 bases for V and 8 bases for J; bases not matched to a gene: 13. DNA of the CDR3: TGTGCCAGTAGTCCCACCTGGGACAGGGGGGGAAGAGGCTACACCTTC. It translates to CASSPTWDRGGRGYTF.

This sequence joins TRBV6-1 and TRBJ2-1, with 14 bases lining up with TRBD2. Germline-derived CDR1 and CDR2 are MNHNS and SASEGT. This CDR3 comprises 15 residues. Losses at the gene ends were 3 bases for V and 12 bases for J; bases not matched to a gene: 7. CDR3 sequence: CASSDKGLAGVWQFF. The CDR3 DNA follows: TGTGCCAGCAGTGATAAGGGACTAGCGGGAGTTTGGCAGTTCTTC.

The rearrangement uses TRBV27 and TRBJ2-3, with 10 bases matching TRBD2. Per germline, CDR1 MNHEY and CDR2 SMNVEV (reference sequence). This CDR3 comprises 15 residues. Trimming at V came to 2 bases and at J to 6 bases, leaving 5 bases not matched to a gene. CDR3 region: CASSLTAGGRDTQYF. The CDR3 DNA follows: TGTGCCAGCAGTTTAACAGCGGGGGGGCGGGATACGCAGTATTTT.

The chain uses TRBV11-3 and TRBJ2-1, with 7 nucleotides matching TRBD1. The V and J ends lost 6 bases and 10 bases, in that order; junction bases with no gene match: 9. Germline CDR1 reads SGHNT; CDR2 reads YENEEA. This CDR3 has 13 residues. The CDR3 DNA sequence: TGTGCCAGCAGTTCCGGACAGGTAAACGAGCAGTTCTTC. Its translation: CASSSGQVNEQFF.

The chain recombines TRBV5-1 with TRBJ1-1; 8 nucleotides match TRBD1. V lost 6 bases and J lost 1; bases outside the gene matches: 8. CDR1 is SGHRS and CDR2 is YFSETQ in the germline V gene. This CDR3 is 15 amino acids long. CDR3 amino acids: CASILGDRPNTEAFF. DNA of the CDR3: TGCGCCAGCATCCTAGGGGACAGGCCGAACACTGAAGCTTTCTTT.

This clone was detected only once. The chain carries TRBV4-1 and TRBJ1-2, with D possibly matching TRBD1 (5 bases). CDR1 is MGHRA, CDR2 YSYEKL, per germline. V lost 4 bases to trimming and J lost 4 bases, with 16 bases between them. CDR3 length: 15 amino acids. The CDR3 here is CASSPTPTDLYGYTF. The DNA for the CDR3 is TGCGCCAGCAGCCCCACCCCGACAGACCTCTATGGCTACACCTTC.

This sequence joins TRBV24-1 and TRBJ2-5; a possible D gene is TRBD2 (6 bases). The germline V gene encodes CDR1 KGHDR and CDR2 SFDVKD. The length of the CDR3 is 14 residues. The V end lost 0 bases, the J end lost 4 bases, and 8 bases lay between the germline ends. The CDR3 DNA sequence: TGTGCCACCAGTGATTTGGGGGGGAGAGAGACCCAGTACTTC. Its translation is CATSDLGGRETQYF.

This clone was seen just once. V usage is TRBV6-5 and J usage is TRBJ1-1; 7 nucleotides line up with TRBD1. CDR1 and CDR2 (germline): MNHEY, SVGAGI. The CDR3 extends over 14 amino acids. Trimming at V came to 6 bases and at J to 2 bases, leaving 6 bases not matched to a gene. CDR3 protein: CASRMTGSNTEAFF. The DNA of the CDR3 is TGTGCCAGCAGGATGACAGGGAGCAACACTGAAGCTTTCTTT.

This clone was counted a single time. V is TRBV27 and J is TRBJ1-4; 9 nucleotides align to TRBD1. The trim removed 6 bases at V and 5 bases at J, leaving 4 bases unmatched. CDR3 length equals 14 residues. CDR1 MNHEY and CDR2 SMNVEV come from the germline V gene (reference sequence). CDR3: CASSPGTGNEKLFF. CDR3 DNA sequence: TGTGCCAGCAGCCCCGGGACAGGGAATGAAAAACTGTTTTTT.

About this clone: Germline is not matched at one junction end, which may reflect a read error. V and J are TRBV29-1 and TRBJ1-2; D possibly corresponds to TRBD1 (5 bases). CDR1 is SQVTM, CDR2 ANQGSEA, per germline. The CDR3 is 14 residues long. The CDR3 DNA reads TGCAGCGTTGAAGTGGCAGGGCGGAACTATGGCTACGCCTTC. It yields the protein CSVEVAGRNYGYAF.

This sequence joins TRBV28 and TRBJ1-1; D gene unclear. The CDR3 loop spans 14 amino acids. From germline, CDR1 is MDHEN and CDR2 SYDVKM. V gave up 5 bases and J gave up 0 bases, with 10 bases separating them. CDR3 loop: CASSRLNLNTEAFF. Written as DNA, the CDR3 is TGTGCCAGCAGTCGACTAAACTTGAACACTGAAGCTTTCTTT. Combining the CDR3 with reference TRBV28 and TRBJ1-1 gives the whole variable domain DVKVTQSSRYLVKRTGEKVFLECVQDMDHENMFWYRQDPGLGLRLIYFSYDVKMKEKGDIPEGYSVSREKKERFSLILESASTNQTSMYLCASSRLNLNTEAFFGQGTRLTVV.

The chain recombines TRBV28 with TRBJ1-2; D perhaps matches TRBD1 (6 bases). CDR3 length equals 16 residues. Looked up from germline, CDR1 is MDHEN and CDR2 is SYDVKM. The ends were cut back, 3 bases at V and 2 bases at J, with 16 bases in the middle. CDR3 residues: CASSFAGPGANYGYTF. In nucleotides, the CDR3 is TGTGCCAGCAGTTTTGCTGGGCCAGGGGCGAACTATGGCTACACCTTC.

The rearrangement links TRBV21-1 to TRBJ2-7; the tabulated D call, TRBD1, remains unverified against the DNA. TRBV21-1 is marked as a pseudogene. CDR3 length: 18 amino acids. CDR3 DNA: TGTGCCAGCAGCAAATGGCCCAGGGGACGATGGAGCTCCTACGAGCAGTACTTC. This gives the protein CASSKWPRGRWSSYEQYF.

This sequence joins TRBV5-5 and TRBJ1-2; D gene uncertain. This CDR3 is 13 amino acids long. The V end lost 0 bases, the J end lost 5 bases, and 8 bases lay between the germline ends. Germline V gene lookup returns CDR1 SGHKS and CDR2 YYEKEE (reference sequence). CDR3 DNA sequence: TGTGCCAGCAGCTTGGCCACAGAGTATGGCTACACCTTC. Protein sequence: CASSLATEYGYTF.

This clone was found once. The gene calls are TRBV30 and TRBJ2-7; D unresolved. V was clipped by 4 bases and J by 0 bases, with 4 bases between them. Germline CDR1 and CDR2: GTSNPN and SVGIG (reference sequence). The CDR3 is made up of 11 amino acids. The CDR3 DNA is TGTGCCTGGAATAACTCCTACGAGCAGTACTTC. Protein: CAWNNSYEQYF.

The chain employs TRBV27 and TRBJ1-1, with D possibly TRBD1 on 5 matching bases. Germline V lookup: CDR1 MNHEY, CDR2 SMNVEV (reference sequence). V was shortened by 3 bases and J by 5 bases, with 10 bases between the two germline ends. This CDR3 is 13 amino acids long. CDR3 sequence: CASSLGRVTEAFF. The CDR3 region has the DNA TGTGCCAGCAGTTTGGGGCGAGTAACTGAAGCTTTCTTT.

This chain joins TRBV11-3 and TRBJ1-1; 12 bases align to TRBD1. V trimming: 5 bases; J trimming: 4 bases; junction bases outside the gene matches: 5. The CDR3 extends over 15 amino acids. Germline V lookup: CDR1 SGHNT, CDR2 YENEEA. CDR3 region: CASSKGQGAVTEAFF. As DNA, the CDR3 is TGTGCCAGCAGCAAGGGACAGGGGGCGGTCACTGAAGCTTTCTTT.

The chain combines TRBV19 with TRBJ1-5; maybe TRBD1 (5 bases). V lost 6 bases and J lost 0, with 12 bases in between. The CDR3 sequence is 15 residues long. CDR1 LNHDA and CDR2 SQIVND come from the germline V gene (reference sequence). The CDR3 reads CASRPDRVSNQPQHF. The CDR3 DNA sequence: TGTGCCAGTAGACCCGACAGAGTTAGCAATCAGCCCCAGCATTTT.

The count of this clone is one. The rearrangement joins TRBV30 to TRBJ1-4, with D possibly being TRBD1 (5 bases). Germline values: CDR1 GTSNPN, CDR2 SVGIG (reference sequence). The V and J ends lost 2 bases and 0 bases respectively, with 10 bases between them. The CDR3 has 15 residues. The CDR3 reads CAWSLGPTTNEKLFF. CDR3 coding DNA: TGTGCCTGGAGTTTGGGGCCTACAACTAATGAAAAACTGTTTTTT.

The J gene is TRBJ2-7, the V gene TRBV5-6; a weak D match, TRBD1 (6 bases). The germline CDR1 and CDR2 sequences are SGHDT and YYEEEE. The V end lost 4 bases, the J end lost 2 bases, and 10 bases lay between the germline ends. The CDR3 extends over 13 amino acids. The CDR3 DNA sequence: TGTGCCAGCAGCCGGACAGTTCCCTACGAGCAGTACTTC. Translation gives CASSRTVPYEQYF. Full variable domain (missing parts from reference TRBV5-6 and TRBJ2-7): DAGVTQSPTHLIKTRGQQVTLRCSPKSGHDTVSWYQQALGQGPQFIFQYYEEEERQRGNFPDRFSGHQFPNYSSELNVNALLLGDSALYLCASSRTVPYEQYFGPGTRLTVT.

The rearrangement links TRBV19 to TRBJ1-1, with 8 bases that match TRBD1. The CDR3 is made up of 16 amino acids. The V and J ends lost 7 bases and 0 bases, in that order; junction bases with no gene match: 10. The germline V gene has CDR1 LNHDA and CDR2 SQIVND (reference sequence). The DNA for the CDR3 is TGTGCCAGTACCGCGATCGCAGGGGGCATGAACACTGAAGCTTTCTTT. It encodes CASTAIAGGMNTEAFF.

The gene calls are TRBV5-1 and TRBJ1-4; D possibly corresponds to TRBD1 (5 bases). V was shortened by 5 bases and J by 0 bases, with 8 bases between the two germline ends. The CDR3 has 14 amino acids. CDR1 is SGHRS and CDR2 is YFSETQ in the germline V gene. The CDR3 sequence is CASRTDATNEKLFF. The DNA of the CDR3 is TGCGCCAGCAGGACAGACGCAACTAATGAAAAACTGTTTTTT.

This chain uses TRBV5-4 with TRBJ2-7; TRBD1 agrees at 7 bases. Germline values: CDR1 SGHNT, CDR2 YYREEE (reference sequence). Losses at the gene ends were 4 bases for V and 2 bases for J; bases not matched to a gene: 9. CDR3 size: 15 residues. The CDR3 reads CASSRDRVSPYEQYF. In nucleotides, the CDR3 is TGTGCCAGCAGCCGAGACAGGGTTTCCCCCTACGAGCAGTACTTC.